The TCR beta chain under discussion was sequenced for a study of a mutant IDH1 vaccine in newly diagnosed glioma. Broader study findings: Immune responses induced by vaccination arose in just under 95% of the patients.

CDR1 is MGHRA, CDR2 YSYEKL, per germline. The CDR3 length is 15 residues. Trimming took 0 bases from V and 5 from J; bases not matched to a gene: 2. The assay was immunoSEQ multiplex PCR, and TCRdb's table has in-frame clones only and misses some. The sample lists more than 55,000 clones, about 81% seen once, with around 8.9% in the top ten. Indicated time point: week 23, last vaccination. In the vaccine, a single dose held 300 ug of the mutant IDH1 20-mer peptide, along with topical imiquimod. Regarding this clone: Its target is unknown.

The chain links TRBV4-1 to TRBJ2-1; 9 bases map to TRBD2. The specimen comprised PBMCs, sampled from a glioma patient whose treatment included an IDH1 peptide vaccine. The TCR originated in a woman aged 35 to 49 with glioma. Some clones in this sample may be carry-over from other donors' samples. As DNA, the CDR3 is TGCGCCAGCAGCCAAGATCAGCGGGGGGACAATGAGCAGTTCTTC. Its translation is CASSQDQRGDNEQFF.